This TCR beta chain was sequenced during a study of blood T cell repertoires in COVID-19. Study information: T cells, B-cell-depleted T cells, or PBMCs supplied cDNA or gDNA.

Repertoires were generated with immunoSEQ multiplex PCR, while TCRdb's copy carries only in-frame clones and drops some. Of about 430,000 clones in the sample, about 88% were seen once. The CDR3 runs to 14 residues. V was pared by 0 bases and J by 5 bases, with 10 bases between. The germline V gene encodes CDR1 MNHNS and CDR2 SASEGT. Participants came from some 26 US areas, aged about 18 to 90 years. Assignment of participants to cohorts was predicated upon participant-reported clinical history. Exposed enrollees had met someone with a PCR-confirmed or clinician-diagnosed COVID-19 case at some point within the 2 weeks before study entry.

The sequence was collected from a woman aged 18-35 years who had been exposed to COVID-19. This chain connects TRBV6-1 to TRBJ1-2; D is uncertain. Sequencing was performed on PBMCs or T cells enriched from blood (not recorded which). CDR3 bases: TGTGCCAGCAGTGAAGCGGTGGGCCCTTATGGCTACACCTTC. Translating gives CASSEAVGPYGYTF.